The 21 T cell receptor beta chains below all came from one sample that was sequenced in a study of T cells in Graves' hyperthyroidism and ophthalmopathy. Using RNA transcripts as the source, TCR beta CDR3 regions were amplified. A first-round RT-PCR of the TCR CDR3 used the HTBI primer set. One entry per CDR3 protein, called by TCRdb with MiXCR from the multiplex PCR reads. The sample has about 59,000 distinct CDR3 sequences; approximately 50% are singletons. Input material: blood. These receptors were collected from a woman aged 60 to 75 with Graves' ophthalmopathy.

This sequence joins TRBV6-5 and TRBJ2-2; no clear D. V was pared by 6 bases and J by 8 bases, with 10 bases between. The CDR3 spans 12 residues. Germline CDR1 reads MNHEY; CDR2 reads SVGAGI. In DNA, the CDR3 is TGTGCCAGCAGCCCGGATCGGGGGGAGCTGTTTTTT. This translates into CASSPDRGELFF.

As for this clonotype: The CDR3 does not end in the conserved phenylalanine or tryptophan, so this is likely a read error. The chain employs TRBV6-6 and TRBJ1-6; no firm D call. CDR3 size: 15 residues. Germline CDR1 is MNHNY and CDR2 is SVGAGI (reference sequence). CDR3 coding DNA: TGTGCCAGCAGTTATGAGAGCTCCTATAATCCACCCCTCCACCTT. Encoded protein: CASSYESSYNPPLHL.

This rearrangement joins TRBV5-1 to TRBJ1-4; the match to TRBD1 covers 8 bases. Germline trimming cut 5 bases from V and 4 bases from J; bases unmatched to any gene: 10. CDR1 SGHRS and CDR2 YFSETQ come from the germline V gene. The CDR3 length is 16 residues. CDR3 loop: CASSPTTGGHNEKLFF. In DNA, the CDR3 is TGCGCCAGCAGTCCGACAACAGGGGGACATAATGAAAAACTGTTTTTT.

J is TRBJ2-1 and V is TRBV19; 8 nucleotides match TRBD2. This CDR3 region has 15 residues. V shed 9 bases and J 1 base; nucleotides not matched to a gene: 8. Germline-derived CDR1 and CDR2 are LNHDA and SQIVND (reference sequence). The DNA of the CDR3 is TGTGCCAGCGGGAGGGCCATCGGGTCCTACAATGAGCAGTTCTTC. Amino acids: CASGRAIGSYNEQFF.

The chain has TRBV6-1 and TRBJ2-7; 9 bases match TRBD1. The CDR3 has 17 amino acids. V lost 7 bases to trimming and J lost 9 bases; unmatched junction nucleotides: 22. The germline gives CDR1 MNHNS, CDR2 SASEGT. This CDR3 reads CASTRQGGLSTTYMQYF. The DNA of the CDR3 is TGTGCCAGCACAAGACAGGGGGGTCTCTCCACCACCTACATGCAGTACTTC.

This chain links TRBV7-2 with TRBJ1-2, with TRBD1 matching over 9 bases. The CDR3 runs to 18 residues. The trim removed 4 bases at V and 5 bases at J, leaving 17 bases unmatched. The germline gives CDR1 SGHTA, CDR2 FQGNSA. For the CDR3, the DNA is TGTGCCAGCAGCTCCGACCGGGACAGGGAGGGGGGGCAGTATGGCTACACCTTC. The encoded protein is CASSSDRDREGGQYGYTF. Full variable domain (remainder filled in from reference TRBV7-2 and TRBJ1-2): GAGVSQSPSNKVTEKGKDVELRCDPISGHTALYWYRQSLGQGLEFLIYFQGNSAPDKSGLPSDRFSAERTGGSVSTLTIQRTQQEDSAVYLCASSSDRDREGGQYGYTFGSGTRLTVV.

This clonotype was recorded at least ten times. This chain links TRBV20-1 with TRBJ2-5; 8 nucleotides align to TRBD2. With 1 base clipped from V and 1 base from J, the junction kept 2 bases outside the gene matches. The CDR3 length is 14 residues. Germline lookup yields CDR1 DFQATT and CDR2 SNEGSKA (reference sequence). CDR3 nucleotide sequence: TGCAGTGCTAGAGGAACTAGCGGCCAAGAGACCCAGTACTTC. Translation: CSARGTSGQETQYF.

This clonotype is termed medium-sized (0.01 to 0.1%). The rearrangement uses TRBV20-1 and TRBJ2-3, with D uncertain. Trimming took 6 bases from V and 3 from J, leaving 13 bases between them. The CDR3 length is 13 residues. Germline loops: CDR1 DFQATT, CDR2 SNEGSKA (reference sequence). The CDR3: CSARYGRTDTQYF. CDR3 nucleotide sequence: TGCAGTGCCAGATACGGTAGAACAGATACGCAGTATTTT.

V and J are TRBV19 and TRBJ2-3, with 11 bases aligning to TRBD2. V dropped 9 bases and J dropped 5; count of bases not matched to a gene: 10. The CDR3 sequence is 15 residues long. In germline, CDR1 is LNHDA, CDR2 SQIVND (reference sequence). CDR3 DNA sequence: TGTGCCAGCAGCTTAGCCCTAGCGGGGGGAGATACGCAGTATTTT. Translated: CASSLALAGGDTQYF.

At least ten counts were recorded for this clonotype. The V gene is TRBV20-1, the J gene TRBJ1-2, with D perhaps TRBD1 (6 bases). The CDR3 has 14 amino acids. Looked up from germline, CDR1 is DFQATT and CDR2 is SNEGSKA (reference sequence). V lost 6 bases and J 8 bases, leaving 22 bases between the germline ends. CDR3 DNA: TGCAGTGCCAGACCTTTCTCCAGGGGTGACGGCTACACCTTC. The encoded protein is CSARPFSRGDGYTF.

There are a few counts of this clonotype. The junction and the germline gene differ at one end; a read error may be behind it. The chain employs TRBV14 and TRBJ2-7; tentatively, D is TRBD1 or TRBD2 (5 bases each). CDR1 is SGHDN and CDR2 is FVKESK in the germline V gene. The CDR3 length is 15 residues. The CDR3 loop reads CASSQGRGAVYEQYF. The CDR3 region has the DNA TGCGCCAGCAGCCAAGGTAGAGGGGCAGTCTACGAGCAGTACTTC.

This clonotype showed up many times. This CDR3 reads CASSLGSGGDNEQFF. CDR3 DNA sequence: TGCGCCAGCAGCTTGGGTAGCGGGGGAGACAATGAGCAGTTCTTC. This chain links TRBV5-1 with TRBJ2-1; 9 bases match TRBD2. V gave up 0 bases and J gave up 5 bases; unmatched junction bases: 3. The V gene's germline CDR1 is SGHRS and CDR2 YFSETQ. The CDR3 sequence is 15 residues long.

The chain recombines TRBV20-1 with TRBJ2-2, with D possibly matching TRBD2 (6 bases). The CDR3 loop spans 15 amino acids. CDR1 and CDR2 from the germline V gene are DFQATT and SNEGSKA (reference sequence). The V end was cut by 3 bases, the J end by 4 bases, with 15 bases between. The chain's CDR3 is CSASGGRDSTGELFF. The CDR3 region has the DNA TGCAGTGCTAGCGGGGGACGCGATAGCACCGGGGAGCTGTTTTTT.

This clonotype was detected many times. The chain carries TRBV3-1 and TRBJ1-1; D is uncertain. The CDR3 loop spans 14 amino acids. Trimming pared 1 base from V and 2 bases from J, leaving 8 bases between. Germline loops: CDR1 LGHDT, CDR2 YNNKEL (reference sequence). The CDR3 is CASSQAAVNTEAFF. Written as DNA, the CDR3 is TGTGCCAGCAGCCAAGCGGCAGTAAACACTGAAGCTTTCTTT. Full variable domain (outside the CDR3, taken from reference TRBV3-1 and TRBJ1-1): DTAVSQTPKYLVTQMGNDKSIKCEQNLGHDTMYWYKQDSKKFLKIMFSYNNKELIINETVPNRFSPKSPDKAHLNLHINSLELGDSAVYFCASSQAAVNTEAFFGQGTRLTVV.

This clonotype was counted once. The rearrangement joins TRBV20-1 to TRBJ2-7, with 14 bases fitting TRBD2. The V segment lost 2 bases and the J segment 3 bases; nucleotides outside the gene matches: 12. This CDR3 is built from 18 residues. CDR1 and CDR2 (germline): DFQATT, SNEGSKA (reference sequence). DNA of the CDR3: TGCAGTGCTAGATCCGGGACTAGCGGGAGAAGGAAAGTCTACGAGCAGTACTTC. Translation gives CSARSGTSGRRKVYEQYF.

The J gene is TRBJ1-1, the V gene TRBV20-1, with unresolved D. The CDR3 extends over 12 amino acids. Germline CDR1 is DFQATT and CDR2 is SNEGSKA (reference sequence). V lost 3 bases to trimming and J lost 6 bases, with 11 bases between them. The CDR3 nucleotides read TGCAGTGCTAGGGAAGGAGGCCCTGAAGCTTTCTTT. Translated, it gives CSAREGGPEAFF.

This clonotype has a handful of counts. Mismatch with germline at one junction end may stem from a read error. V is TRBV7-9 and J is TRBJ2-1; 7 bases are shared with TRBD2. The CDR3 is made up of 14 amino acids. Germline CDR1 SEHNR, CDR2 FQNEAQ (reference sequence). The CDR3 sequence is CASSLRTSANEQFF. The CDR3 nucleotides read TGCGCCAGCAGCTTGAGAACTAGCGCCAATGAGCAGTTCTTC.

The sample holds many counts of this clonotype. The chain couples TRBV6-1 to TRBJ1-5; 7 nucleotides match TRBD1. Looked up from germline, CDR1 is MNHNS and CDR2 is SASEGT. V trimming: 6 bases; J trimming: 3 bases; junction bases outside the gene matches: 5. This CDR3 region has 14 residues. CDR3 sequence reads: CASSTQGTNQPQHF. CDR3 nucleotides: TGTGCCAGCAGCACACAGGGGACCAATCAGCCCCAGCATTTT.

V usage is TRBV5-1 and J usage is TRBJ2-1, with D uncertain. This CDR3 comprises 14 residues. V shed 0 bases and J shed 9 bases, with 13 bases lying between them. Per the germline V gene, CDR1 is SGHRS and CDR2 is YFSETQ. The CDR3 DNA reads TGCGCCAGCAGCTTGGACAGATCCTGCAGTGAGCAGTTCTTC. Amino acids: CASSLDRSCSEQFF.

The chain uses TRBV7-9 and TRBJ2-5, with TRBD2 matching over 11 bases. The length of the CDR3 is 16 residues. V was clipped by 8 bases and J by 5 bases; unmatched bases: 13. Germline-derived CDR1 and CDR2 are SEHNR and FQNEAQ (reference sequence). CDR3 residues: CASSTTSGRPHETQYF. CDR3 DNA sequence: TGTGCCAGCTCAACAACTAGCGGGAGACCCCATGAGACCCAGTACTTC.

The J gene is TRBJ2-3, the V gene TRBV15; tentatively, D is TRBD1 (6 bases). This CDR3 comprises 18 residues. Trimming stripped 2 bases from V and 0 bases from J, with 18 bases between. Germline CDR1 LNHNV, CDR2 YYDKDF (reference sequence). For the CDR3, the DNA is TGTGCCACCAGCAGAAACTTACCCGCAGGGGAAAGCACAGATACGCAGTATTTT. It encodes CATSRNLPAGESTDTQYF.